The TCR beta chain under discussion was sequenced for a study of T cell responses to AZD1222 COVID-19 vaccine. At the level of the study: The study pooled second doses at about 4 or about 12 weeks. General study findings and limits: CD4 TCRs associated with vaccination spanned spike, dominating at 160-218 and 743-854. Baseline serostatus was positive in only a handful of AZD1222 recipients. Sampling captured repertoires only after the peak T cell response.

Repertoires were generated with immunoSEQ multiplex PCR, while TCRdb's copy carries only in-frame clones and drops some. The sample lists about 130,000 clones; about 90% were seen once. The CDR3 contains 14 residues. Per germline, CDR1 LNHDA and CDR2 SQIVND (reference sequence). V dropped 4 bases and J dropped 4 bases, with 11 bases sitting between them. On this clone: Its antigen remains unidentified.

The chain combines TRBV19 with TRBJ1-5, with a weak D call TRBD1 (5 bases). The source is an adult in good health. The sample in question was peripheral blood, obtained on day 0 of AZD1222 vaccination. The CDR3 nucleotides read TGTGCCAGTAGTAGTCCGGCAGGGAATCAGCCCCAGCATTTT. Its protein is CASSSPAGNQPQHF. The full variable domain, completed using reference TRBV19 and TRBJ1-5, is DGGITQSPKYLFRKEGQNVTLSCEQNLNHDAMYWYRQDPGQGLRLIYYSQIVNDFQKGDIAEGYSVSREKKESFPLTVTSAQKNPTAFYLCASSSPAGNQPQHFGDGTRLSIL.